This is a list of T cell receptor beta chains from one sample in a study of graft-versus-host responses after intestinal transplantation. Some clones are missing from TCRdb's copy, which holds only in-frame ones; the method was immunoSEQ multiplex PCR. The sample carries roughly 9,000 clones, 31% recorded once. Sequenced here: alloreactive CD4+ T cells from a mixed lymphocyte reaction culture, sampled before intestinal transplant. Every receptor here comes from a human patient who received an intestinal transplant. CDR3s include the opening cysteine and the closing phenylalanine or tryptophan. Each record gives: clone size, V gene, J gene, D gene, CDR3 protein, CDR3 DNA. The D gene is left open where the match is weak. Size tells how often a clone was seen (once, few, many) or the class of an expanded clone, and some rows leave it out.

>-|TRBV27|TRBJ1-5|TRBD1
CASSEHPGGVGQPQHF
TGTGCCAGCAGTGAACACCCAGGGGGCGTCGGACAGCCCCAGCATTTT
>medium-sized|TRBV2|TRBJ1-2|TRBD1
CASRDREHYGYTF
TGTGCCAGCCGGGACAGGGAGCACTATGGCTACACCTTC
>-|TRBV7-9|TRBJ2-2|TRBD1
CASSFEGGENTGELFF
TGTGCCAGCAGCTTTGAAGGGGGCGAGAACACCGGGGAGCTGTTTTTT
>-|TRBV6-1|TRBJ2-3|TRBD2
CASSSSGSPDTQYF
TGTGCCAGCAGCTCTAGCGGGAGTCCAGATACGCAGTATTTT
>few|TRBV19|TRBJ2-2|TRBD1
CASSIAAGLQGYTGELFF
TGTGCCAGTAGTATAGCCGCCGGGCTACAGGGGTACACCGGGGAGCTGTTTTTT
>-|TRBV4-1|TRBJ1-2|TRBD1
CASSRGGQGHYGYTF
TGCGCCAGCAGCCGCGGCGGACAGGGCCACTATGGCTACACCTTC
>once|TRBV7-6|TRBJ2-1|TRBD2
CASSPRTRSEQFF
TGTGCCAGCAGCCCAAGGACTAGGTCTGAGCAGTTCTTC
>-|TRBV3-1/TRBV3-2|TRBJ2-7|-
CGAGEQYF
TGTGGGGCGGGGGAGCAGTACTTC
>-|TRBV5-1|TRBJ1-2|TRBD1
CASSSTASTGGYGYTF
TGCGCCAGCAGCTCGACCGCTTCGACAGGGGGATATGGCTACACCTTC
>-|TRBV7-9|TRBJ1-2|-
CASSGPLVRPYGYTF
TGTGCCAGCAGCGGGCCTTTAGTCCGACCCTATGGCTACACCTTC
>few|TRBV2|TRBJ1-3|-
CASGSSGNTIYF
TGTGCCAGCGGCAGCTCTGGAAACACCATATATTTT
>few|TRBV6-5|TRBJ2-1|-
CASSSGTPPEQFF
TGTGCCAGCAGTTCCGGGACTCCCCCAGAGCAGTTCTTC
>few|TRBV6-5|TRBJ2-7|TRBD2
CASSVAGDREQYF
TGTGCCAGCAGTGTAGCGGGAGACCGGGAGCAGTACTTC
>few|TRBV2|TRBJ1-2|-
CASRARGNYGYTF
TGTGCCAGCAGAGCCCGGGGAAACTATGGCTACACCTTC
>-|TRBV4-1|TRBJ2-1|-
CASSLYLAVLSYNEQFF
TGCGCCAGCAGCCTTTACTTAGCGGTCCTCTCCTACAATGAGCAGTTCTTC
>few|TRBV28|TRBJ2-5|TRBD2
CASSGPGTSQETQYF
TGTGCCAGCAGTGGACCCGGGACTAGTCAAGAGACCCAGTACTTC
>medium-sized|TRBV18|TRBJ2-7|TRBD2
CASSGLAGGDEQYF
TGTGCCAGCTCAGGACTAGCGGGAGGCGACGAGCAGTACTTC
>-|TRBV7-1|TRBJ1-5|-
CASSPNIRAQPQHF
TGTGCCAGCAGCCCTAATATCCGTGCTCAGCCCCAGCATTTT
>few|TRBV5-6|TRBJ1-2|TRBD1
CASSPGQGDGYTF
TGTGCCAGCAGCCCGGGACAGGGAGATGGCTACACCTTC
>-|TRBV7-9|TRBJ2-1|TRBD2
CASSFGLAGSNEQFF
TGTGCCAGCAGCTTCGGACTAGCGGGAAGCAATGAGCAGTTCTTC
>-|TRBV6-4|TRBJ2-7|-
CASSRTPSPQPYEQYF
TGTGCCAGCAGCCGTACTCCTAGCCCTCAACCTTACGAGCAGTACTTC
>once|TRBV18|TRBJ2-7|-
CASSSRGQIMYEQYF
TGTGCCAGCTCATCTCGAGGACAGATAATGTACGAGCAGTACTTC
>-|TRBV20-1|TRBJ1-6|-
CSARDGSPLHF
TGCAGTGCTAGAGACGGGTCACCCCTCCACTTT
>-|TRBV5-4|TRBJ1-4|TRBD1
CASSLARDRGSEKLFF
TGTGCCAGCAGCTTGGCCAGGGACAGGGGAAGTGAAAAACTGTTTTTT
>few|TRBV27|TRBJ2-7|-
CASSLWGVKGHEQYF
TGTGCCAGCAGTTTATGGGGGGTAAAGGGCCACGAGCAGTACTTC
>few|TRBV16|TRBJ1-1|TRBD1
CASSDRGNTEAFF
TGTGCCAGCAGCGACAGGGGAAACACTGAAGCTTTCTTT
>-|TRBV18|TRBJ1-1|TRBD1
CASSPSKGAAEAFF
TGTGCCAGCTCACCTTCTAAGGGGGCAGCTGAAGCTTTCTTT
>few|TRBV4-1|TRBJ1-2|-
CASSQGQVYYGYTF
TGCGCCAGCAGCCAAGGACAGGTCTACTATGGCTACACCTTC
>few|TRBV4-3|TRBJ1-2|-
CASSPPRANYGYTF
TGCGCCAGCAGCCCCCCCAGGGCTAACTATGGCTACACCTTC
>-|TRBV2|TRBJ2-7|TRBD2
CASSEWGLAGVSSYEQYF
TGTGCCAGCAGTGAGTGGGGACTAGCGGGAGTAAGCTCCTACGAGCAGTACTTC
>-|TRBV14|TRBJ2-5|TRBD2
CASSRDYLETQYF
TGTGCCAGCAGCAGGGACTACTTAGAGACCCAGTACTTC
>medium-sized|TRBV7-2|TRBJ1-3|-
CASSLVGAAGNTIYF
TGTGCCAGCAGCTTAGTGGGAGCGGCTGGAAACACCATATATTTT
>-|TRBV28|TRBJ2-5|-
CASSFSSPRAETQYF
TGTGCCAGCAGTTTCAGTTCTCCCAGGGCTGAGACCCAGTACTTC
>-|TRBV13|TRBJ2-7|TRBD1
CASSQPEPGQGGYEQYF
TGTGCCAGCAGCCAACCTGAACCGGGACAGGGAGGCTACGAGCAGTACTTC
>-|TRBV6-5|TRBJ2-5|-
CASRTRAHQETQYF
TGTGCCAGCAGAACGCGGGCCCACCAAGAGACCCAGTACTTC
>-|TRBV30|TRBJ1-3|-
CAREEGIIYF
TGTGCCAGGGAGGAGGGTATCATATATTTT
>-|TRBV5-1|TRBJ1-2|-
CASSLRGDPYGYTF
TGCGCCAGCAGCTTGCGGGGGGACCCCTACGGCTACACCTTC
>-|TRBV19|TRBJ2-7|TRBD1
CASSRQGTAYEQYF
TGTGCCAGTAGTAGACAGGGGACGGCATACGAGCAGTACTTC
>medium-sized|TRBV7-3|TRBJ2-3|TRBD1
CASSSRTGSTDTQYF
TGTGCCAGCAGCTCAAGGACAGGGAGCACAGATACGCAGTATTTT
>-|TRBV18|TRBJ2-1|-
CASSPLTGGGPPEFF
TGTGCCAGCTCACCGCTGACCGGCGGAGGGCCCCCGGAGTTCTTC
>-|TRBV6-6|TRBJ1-2|TRBD1
CAIGTAFYGYTF
TGTGCCATTGGGACAGCCTTCTATGGCTACACCTTC
>few|TRBV4-2|TRBJ1-1|-
CASSQVAGQSPYNAEAFF
TGTGCCAGCAGCCAAGTGGCAGGGCAATCTCCTTATAACGCTGAAGCTTTCTTT
>-|TRBV6-6|TRBJ2-5|-
CASSYSTAPRETQYF
TGTGCCAGCAGTTACTCGACGGCACCTCGGGAAACCCAGTACTTC
>-|TRBV28|TRBJ1-3|-
CASSRGLHSGNTIYF
TGTGCCAGCAGTAGAGGGCTCCACTCTGGAAACACCATATATTTT
>-|TRBV5-1|TRBJ2-7|TRBD1
CASSSGQGIYEQYF
TGCGCCAGCAGTTCGGGACAGGGTATCTACGAGCAGTACTTC
>medium-sized|TRBV6-5|TRBJ1-2|-
CASSLTANYGYTF
TGTGCCAGCAGCCTAACAGCTAACTATGGCTACACCTTC
>-|TRBV28|TRBJ1-6|-
CASSLRGGPVINSPLHF
TGTGCCAGCAGTTTAAGGGGGGGACCGGTCATTAATTCACCCCTCCACTTT
>medium-sized|TRBV29-1|TRBJ2-7|-
CSVEGQGYEQYF
TGCAGCGTTGAGGGGCAGGGGTACGAGCAGTACTTC
>medium-sized|TRBV29-1|TRBJ1-5|-
CSVEALHNNQPQHF
TGCAGCGTTGAAGCCCTCCACAACAATCAGCCCCAGCATTTT
>-|TRBV7-9|TRBJ2-2|TRBD2
CASSTEPPGLAGVTGELFF
TGTGCCAGCAGCACAGAACCCCCGGGACTAGCGGGAGTCACCGGGGAGCTGTTTTTT